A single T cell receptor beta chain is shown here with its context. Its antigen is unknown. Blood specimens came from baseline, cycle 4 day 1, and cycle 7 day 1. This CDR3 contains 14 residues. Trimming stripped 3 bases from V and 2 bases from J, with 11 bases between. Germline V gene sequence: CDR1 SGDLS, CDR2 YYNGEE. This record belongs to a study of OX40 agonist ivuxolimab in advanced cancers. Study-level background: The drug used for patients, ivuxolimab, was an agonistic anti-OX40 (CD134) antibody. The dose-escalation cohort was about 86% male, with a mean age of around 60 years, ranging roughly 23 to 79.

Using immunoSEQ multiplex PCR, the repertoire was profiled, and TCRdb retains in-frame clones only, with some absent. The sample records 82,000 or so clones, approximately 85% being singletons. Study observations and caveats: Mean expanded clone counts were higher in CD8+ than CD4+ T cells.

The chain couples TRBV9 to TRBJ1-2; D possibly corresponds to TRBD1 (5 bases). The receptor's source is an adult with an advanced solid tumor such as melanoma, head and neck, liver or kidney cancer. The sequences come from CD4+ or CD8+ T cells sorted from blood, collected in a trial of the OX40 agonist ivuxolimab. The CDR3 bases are TGTGCCAGCAGCGAGTCCCAGGGAAACTATGGCTACACCTTC. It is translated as CASSESQGNYGYTF.